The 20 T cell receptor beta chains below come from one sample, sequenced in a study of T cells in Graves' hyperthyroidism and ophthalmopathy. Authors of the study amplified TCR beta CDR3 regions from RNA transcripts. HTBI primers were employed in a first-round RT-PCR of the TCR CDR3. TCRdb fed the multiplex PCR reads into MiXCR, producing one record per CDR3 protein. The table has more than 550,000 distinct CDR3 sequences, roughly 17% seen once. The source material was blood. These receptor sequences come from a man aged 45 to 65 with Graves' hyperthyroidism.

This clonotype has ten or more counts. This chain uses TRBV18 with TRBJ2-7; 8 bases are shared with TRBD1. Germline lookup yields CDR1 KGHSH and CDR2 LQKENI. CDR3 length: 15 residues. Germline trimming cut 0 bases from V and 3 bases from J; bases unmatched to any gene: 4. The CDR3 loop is CASSPPGQGGYEQYF. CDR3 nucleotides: TGTGCCAGCTCACCACCCGGACAGGGCGGCTACGAGCAGTACTTC.

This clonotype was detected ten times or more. The CDR3 loop is CASSLTPGGDSYEQYF. The CDR3 bases are TGTGCCAGCAGCTTAACCCCAGGGGGGGACTCCTACGAGCAGTACTTC. This chain uses TRBV7-3 with TRBJ2-7, with D possibly called TRBD1 or TRBD2 (7 bases each). From germline, CDR1 is SGHTA and CDR2 FQGTGA. V was trimmed by 0 bases and J by 0 bases, leaving 12 bases between them. The CDR3 is 16 residues long.

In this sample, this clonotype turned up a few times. CDR3 bases: TGCGCCAGCAGCGTCGGACAGGACCTCTCCTACGAGCAGTACTTC. It is translated as CASSVGQDLSYEQYF. This chain connects TRBV5-1 to TRBJ2-7; 7 bases are a match to TRBD1. V trimming: 4 bases; J trimming: 0 bases; junction bases outside the gene matches: 7. Germline lookup yields CDR1 SGHRS and CDR2 YFSETQ. CDR3 length: 15 amino acids.

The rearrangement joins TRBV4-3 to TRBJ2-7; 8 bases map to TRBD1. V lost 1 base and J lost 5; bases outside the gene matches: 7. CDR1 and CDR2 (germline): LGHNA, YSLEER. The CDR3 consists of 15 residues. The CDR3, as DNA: TGCGCCAGCAGCCAAGTTCTACAGGGGGGACACGAGCAGTACTTC. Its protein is CASSQVLQGGHEQYF.

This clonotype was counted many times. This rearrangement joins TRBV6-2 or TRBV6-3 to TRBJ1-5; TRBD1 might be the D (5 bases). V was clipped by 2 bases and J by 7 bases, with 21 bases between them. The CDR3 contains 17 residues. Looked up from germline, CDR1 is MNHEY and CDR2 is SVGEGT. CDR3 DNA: TGTGCCAGCAGTTACCCCCTTCGCCAGGGTACTCACCAGCCCCAGCATTTT. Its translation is CASSYPLRQGTHQPQHF.

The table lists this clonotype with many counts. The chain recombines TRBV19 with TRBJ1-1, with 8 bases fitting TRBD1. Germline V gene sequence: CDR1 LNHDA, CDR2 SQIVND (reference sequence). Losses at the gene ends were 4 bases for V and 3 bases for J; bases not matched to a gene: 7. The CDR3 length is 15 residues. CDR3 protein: CASSSVNRGDTEAFF. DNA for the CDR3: TGTGCCAGTAGTAGTGTTAACAGGGGGGACACTGAAGCTTTCTTT.

CDR3 nucleotides: TGTGCCAGCAGTTTACAGGGCCAAGGGCAGCCCCAGCATTTT. Translation: CASSLQGQGQPQHF. This chain connects TRBV28 to TRBJ1-5; D may be TRBD1 (5 bases). Looked up from germline, CDR1 is MDHEN and CDR2 is SYDVKM. Trimming pared 2 bases from V and 7 bases from J, leaving 12 bases between. This CDR3 is built from 14 residues.

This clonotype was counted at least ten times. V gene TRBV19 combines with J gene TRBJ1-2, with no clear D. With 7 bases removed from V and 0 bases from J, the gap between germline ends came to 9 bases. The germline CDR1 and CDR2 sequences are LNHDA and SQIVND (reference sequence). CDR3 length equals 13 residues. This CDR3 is CASKQLTNYGYTF. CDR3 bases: TGTGCCAGTAAGCAACTGACTAACTATGGCTACACCTTC.

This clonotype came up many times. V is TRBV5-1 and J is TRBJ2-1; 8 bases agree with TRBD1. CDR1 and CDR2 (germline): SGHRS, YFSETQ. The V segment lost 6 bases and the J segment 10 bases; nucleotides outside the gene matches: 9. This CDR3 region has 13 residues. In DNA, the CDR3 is TGCGCCAGCACCGTGGGACAGGTCCGAGAGCAGTTCTTC. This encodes CASTVGQVREQFF. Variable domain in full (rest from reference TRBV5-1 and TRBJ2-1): KAGVTQTPRYLIKTRGQQVTLSCSPISGHRSVSWYQQTPGQGLQFLFEYFSETQRNKGNFPGRFSGRQFSNSRSEMNVSTLELGDSALYLCASTVGQVREQFFGPGTRLTVL.

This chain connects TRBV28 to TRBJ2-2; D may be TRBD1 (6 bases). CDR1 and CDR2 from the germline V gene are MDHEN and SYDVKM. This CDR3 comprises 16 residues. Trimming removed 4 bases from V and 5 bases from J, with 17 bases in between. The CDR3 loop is CASSSRDIRPTGELFF. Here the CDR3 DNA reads TGTGCCAGCAGTTCCCGGGACATTCGACCAACCGGGGAGCTGTTTTTT.

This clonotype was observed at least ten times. The CDR3 DNA follows: TGTGCCAGCACCGGACAGGGCTGGGTTCAGCCCCAGCATTTT. This translates into CASTGQGWVQPQHF. The chain joins TRBV2 to TRBJ1-5, with TRBD1 matching 8 bases. Germline V gives CDR1 SNHLY, CDR2 FYNNEI. V lost 7 bases to trimming and J lost 6 bases; unmatched junction nucleotides: 8. The CDR3 extends over 14 amino acids.

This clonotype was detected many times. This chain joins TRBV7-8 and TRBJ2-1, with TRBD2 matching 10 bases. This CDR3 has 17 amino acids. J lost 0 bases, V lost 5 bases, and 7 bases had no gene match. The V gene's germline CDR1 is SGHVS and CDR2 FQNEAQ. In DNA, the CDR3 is TGTGCCAGCAGCCTGGGACTAGCGTCGAGCTCCTACAATGAGCAGTTCTTC. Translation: CASSLGLASSSYNEQFF.

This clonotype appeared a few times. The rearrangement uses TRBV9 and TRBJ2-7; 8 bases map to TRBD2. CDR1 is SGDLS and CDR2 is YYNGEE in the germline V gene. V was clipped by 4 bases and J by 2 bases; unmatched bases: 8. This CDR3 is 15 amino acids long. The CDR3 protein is CASSPQAGAPYEQYF. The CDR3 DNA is TGTGCCAGCAGCCCCCAAGCGGGAGCCCCCTACGAGCAGTACTTC.

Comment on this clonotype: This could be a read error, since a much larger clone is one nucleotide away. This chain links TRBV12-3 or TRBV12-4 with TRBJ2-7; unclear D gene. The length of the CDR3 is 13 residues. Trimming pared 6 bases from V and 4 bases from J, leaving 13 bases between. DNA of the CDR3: TGTGCCAGCAGAGCCGCTGATGGGTACGAGCAGTACTTC. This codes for CASRAADGYEQYF.

CDR3 region: CASSELGVSYGYTF. CDR3 coding DNA: TGTGCCAGCAGTGAATTGGGGGTGAGCTATGGCTACACCTTC. The rearrangement joins TRBV25-1 to TRBJ1-2; the D gene is possibly TRBD1 (5 bases). V lost 1 base and J 4 bases, leaving 10 bases between the germline ends. Germline lookup yields CDR1 MGHDK and CDR2 SYGVNS. The CDR3 has 14 residues.

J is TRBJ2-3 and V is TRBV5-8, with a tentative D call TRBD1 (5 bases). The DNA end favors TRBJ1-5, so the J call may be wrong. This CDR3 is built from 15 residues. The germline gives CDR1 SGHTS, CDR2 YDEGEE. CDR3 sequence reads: CASSFGTRSADTQHF. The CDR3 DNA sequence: TGTGCCAGCAGCTTCGGGACGCGGTCGGCAGATACGCAGCATTTT.

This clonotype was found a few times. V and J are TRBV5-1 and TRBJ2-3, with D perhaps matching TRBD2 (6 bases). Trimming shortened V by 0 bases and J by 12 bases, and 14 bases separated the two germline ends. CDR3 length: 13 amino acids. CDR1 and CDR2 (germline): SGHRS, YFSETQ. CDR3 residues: CASSLAPSGPQYF. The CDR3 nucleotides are TGCGCCAGCAGCTTGGCTCCGAGCGGGCCACAGTATTTT.

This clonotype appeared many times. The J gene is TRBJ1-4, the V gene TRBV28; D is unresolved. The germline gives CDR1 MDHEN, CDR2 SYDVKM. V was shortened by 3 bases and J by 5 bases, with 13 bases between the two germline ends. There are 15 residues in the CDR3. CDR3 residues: CASSFTPPKNEKLFF. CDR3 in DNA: TGTGCCAGCAGTTTTACCCCCCCCAAGAATGAAAAACTGTTTTTT. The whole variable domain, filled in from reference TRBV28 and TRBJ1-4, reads DVKVTQSSRYLVKRTGEKVFLECVQDMDHENMFWYRQDPGLGLRLIYFSYDVKMKEKGDIPEGYSVSREKKERFSLILESASTNQTSMYLCASSFTPPKNEKLFFGSGTQLSVL.

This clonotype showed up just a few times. The CDR3 nucleotides are TGTGCCAGTAGTACCACCGAGACACGGGCCCTCCACTTT. This codes for CASSTTETRALHF. The chain is built from TRBV19 and TRBJ1-6; D unclear. Germline CDR1 reads LNHDA; CDR2 reads SQIVND (reference sequence). CDR3 size: 13 residues. V was pared by 4 bases and J by 14 bases, with 15 bases between.

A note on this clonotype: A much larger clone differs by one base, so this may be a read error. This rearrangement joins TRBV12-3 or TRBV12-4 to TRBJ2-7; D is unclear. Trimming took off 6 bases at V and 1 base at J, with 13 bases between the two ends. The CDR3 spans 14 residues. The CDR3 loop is CASRRKAESYEQYF. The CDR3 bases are TGTGCCAGCAGACGGAAGGCAGAGTCCTACGAGCAGTACTTC.